This T cell receptor (beta chain) came from a study of blood T cell repertoires in COVID-19 (TCRdb year 2020). For context, the study as a whole: Collaborator samples came from the United States, Italy and Spain and covered acute and convalescent phases of COVID-19. The repertoires were released in a freely available public database intended as a resource for research on the immune response to SARS-CoV-2. Deeply sampled blood TCRbeta repertoires from subjects exposed to, actively infected with, or recovered from COVID-19 were included in the dataset. The prospective study material was composed of cDNA or gDNA derived from T cells, B-cell-depleted T cells, or PBMCs. The samples were drawn from two sources: the first 160 participants of the ongoing ImmuneRACE study, and 1,254 subjects contributed by 6 global collaborators. A de-identified subject ID, COVID-19 status, age in years and sex were almost always included in the sample metadata. Where available, HLA class I and class II types were obtained from metadata supplied by the sample provider rather than from assay-based typing. General study outcomes and caveats: How much clinical and demographic metadata was included differed by source and by participant, and the metadata was provided uncurated.

Collaborating institutions collected whole blood in K2EDTA tubes following their own protocols. Collaborator samples were shipped for TCRbeta analysis as frozen whole blood, isolated PBMCs, or DNA extracted from either sample type. Remarks on this clone: Its antigen is currently not known. Base qualities are not at hand, and no much larger clone is one base apart.

The immunoSEQ Assay, a bias-controlled multiplex PCR, was used to amplify TCRbeta CDR3 regions from genomic DNA. The study's processing was this. The number of nucleated cells in each sample was estimated by amplification of reference gene primers within the assay. To quantify the absolute abundance of each unique TCRbeta CDR3 rearrangement, sequence reads were collapsed and filtered. For each sample, productive Simpson clonality was calculated as the square root of Simpson's diversity index across productive rearrangements. TCRdb retrieved this table from immuneACCESS and kept in-frame rearrangements only. Not all clones are present; in checked studies, unresolved V genes account for under half, and no reason is known for the remainder. For V, J and clone size, that table is used; D and trimming come from the DNA. The sample data list about 190,000 clones, and 70% to 90% of these were observed just once. The ten largest clones add up to around 1.1% of the sample.

The CDR3 spans 15 residues, from the cysteine through the phenylalanine. Just CDR3 DNA is preserved here, 45 bases in frame from base 1. After removal of 7 bases from V and 7 bases from J, the junction retains 16 bases not matched to a gene. Via the germline V gene, CDR1 is SGHDN and CDR2 FVKESK. This receptor was obtained from a man aged 25 to 40 with acute or convalescent COVID-19. Sequencing used peripheral blood. The chain couples TRBV14 to TRBJ2-7, and 7 bases in between align with TRBD2. The CDR3 is CASNGGSRALGEQYF. The sequence in DNA is TGTGCCAGCAACGGGGGGAGTAGAGCCTTGGGGGAGCAGTACTTC. The CDR3, completed at both ends by the reference TRBV14 and TRBJ2-7 genes, gives the full variable domain EAGVTQFPSHSVIEKGQTVTLRCDPISGHDNLYWYRRVMGKEIKFLLHFVKESKQDESGMPNNRFLAERTGGTYSTLKVQPAELEDSGVYFCASNGGSRALGEQYFGPGTRLTVT.